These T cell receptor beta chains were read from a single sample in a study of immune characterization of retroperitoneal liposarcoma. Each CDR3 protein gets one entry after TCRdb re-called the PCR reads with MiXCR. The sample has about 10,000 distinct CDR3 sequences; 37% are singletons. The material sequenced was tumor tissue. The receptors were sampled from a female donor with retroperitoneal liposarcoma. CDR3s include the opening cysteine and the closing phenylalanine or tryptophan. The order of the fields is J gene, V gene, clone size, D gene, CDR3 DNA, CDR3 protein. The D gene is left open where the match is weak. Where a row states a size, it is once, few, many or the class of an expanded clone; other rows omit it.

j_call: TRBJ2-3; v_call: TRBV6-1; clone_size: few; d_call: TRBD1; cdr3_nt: TGTGCCAGCAGTGTTGACAGGGCCACAGATACGCAGTATTTT; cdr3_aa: CASSVDRATDTQYF
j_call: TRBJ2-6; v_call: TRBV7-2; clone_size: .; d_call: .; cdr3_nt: TGTGCCAACCCCTCCGCCTCTGGGGCCAACGTCCTGACTTTC; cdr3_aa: CANPSASGANVLTF
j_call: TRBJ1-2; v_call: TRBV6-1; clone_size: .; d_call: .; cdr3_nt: TGTGCCAGCAGACGGGAAGCTAACTATGGCTACACCTTC; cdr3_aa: CASRREANYGYTF
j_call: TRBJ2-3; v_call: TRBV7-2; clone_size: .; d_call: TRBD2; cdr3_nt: TGTGCCAGCAGCCAACTAGCGGGAGTTTTAGATACGCAGTATTTT; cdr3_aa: CASSQLAGVLDTQYF
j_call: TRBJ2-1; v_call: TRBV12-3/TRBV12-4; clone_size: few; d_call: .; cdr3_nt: TGTGCCAGCAGTTTAGCACAGGGCTCCTACGAGCAGTTCTTC; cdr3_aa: CASSLAQGSYEQFF
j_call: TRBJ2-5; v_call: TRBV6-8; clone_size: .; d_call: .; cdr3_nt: TGTGCCAGCAGGAGGGTTGAGGAAGAGACCCAGTACTTC; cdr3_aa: CASRRVEEETQYF
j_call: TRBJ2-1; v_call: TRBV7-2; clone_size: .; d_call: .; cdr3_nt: TGTGCCAGCAGCTGGGGGCCAGAGCGCAATGAGCAGTTCTTC; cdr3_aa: CASSWGPERNEQFF
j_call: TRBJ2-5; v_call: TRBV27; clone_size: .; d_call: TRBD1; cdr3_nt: TGTGCCAGCAGTAGACAGGGGTCGGAGACCCAGTACTTC; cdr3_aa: CASSRQGSETQYF
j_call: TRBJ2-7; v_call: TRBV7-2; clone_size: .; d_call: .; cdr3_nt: TGTGCCAGCAGCTTAAGCCAGGGCGGCCGTACCTACAATGAGCAGTACTTC; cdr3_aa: CASSLSQGGRTYNEQYF
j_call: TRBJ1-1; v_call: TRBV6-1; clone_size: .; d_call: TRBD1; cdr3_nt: TGTGCCAGCAGTTTCGACAGGGGGACTGAAGCTTTCTTT; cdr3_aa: CASSFDRGTEAFF
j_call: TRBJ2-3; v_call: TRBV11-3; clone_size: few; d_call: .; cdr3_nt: TGTGCCAGCAGTCCCGGACAGAGTTACACAGATACGCAGTATTTT; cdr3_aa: CASSPGQSYTDTQYF
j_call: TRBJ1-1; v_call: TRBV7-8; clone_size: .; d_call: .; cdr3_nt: TGTGCCAGCAGCTTAGCGCGGGGGGGGAACACTGAAGCTTTCTTT; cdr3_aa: CASSLARGGNTEAFF
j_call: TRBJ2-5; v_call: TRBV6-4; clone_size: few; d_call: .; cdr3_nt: TGTGCCAGCAGTGACTCAACCGGGACTCCCCCCAATGAGCAGTACTTC; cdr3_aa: CASSDSTGTPPNEQYF
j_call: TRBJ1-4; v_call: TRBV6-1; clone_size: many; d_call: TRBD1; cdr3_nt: TGTGCCAGCAGCCGGGACAGGGGTGAAAAACTGTTTTTT; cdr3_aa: CASSRDRGEKLFF
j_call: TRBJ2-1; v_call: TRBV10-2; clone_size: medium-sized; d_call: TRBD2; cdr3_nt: TGCGCCAGCAGTGAAAGTAGCGGGCTTATAGGCTCCGAGCAGTTCTTC; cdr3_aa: CASSESSGLIGSEQFF
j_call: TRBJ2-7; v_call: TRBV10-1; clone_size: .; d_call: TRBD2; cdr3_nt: TGCGCCAGCAGTGAGGCGGGAGCGGCCTACGAGCAGTACTTC; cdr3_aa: CASSEAGAAYEQYF
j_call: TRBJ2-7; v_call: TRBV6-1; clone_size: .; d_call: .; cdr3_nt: TGTGCCAGCACCCCCACTAGCCGGAGCTCCTACGAGCAGTACTTC; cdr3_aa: CASTPTSRSSYEQYF
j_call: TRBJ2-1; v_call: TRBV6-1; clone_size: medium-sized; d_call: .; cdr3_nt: TGTGCCAGCAGGGTGGACAGATCTGTTTCAAATGAGCAGTTCTTC; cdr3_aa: CASRVDRSVSNEQFF
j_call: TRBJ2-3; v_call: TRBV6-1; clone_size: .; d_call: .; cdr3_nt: TGTGCCAGCAGTGAAGGGGACGTCTTAATGCGCACAGATACGCAGTATTTT; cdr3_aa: CASSEGDVLMRTDTQYF
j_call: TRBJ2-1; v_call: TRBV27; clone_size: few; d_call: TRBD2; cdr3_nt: TGTGCCAGCGTGGGGCGACTAGCGGGGTCCCACAATGAGCAGTTCTTC; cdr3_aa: CASVGRLAGSHNEQFF
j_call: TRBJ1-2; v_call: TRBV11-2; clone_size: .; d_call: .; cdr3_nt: TGTGCCAGCAGCCGCGAGGGGGGTCAAGGCTACACCTTC; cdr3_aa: CASSREGGQGYTF
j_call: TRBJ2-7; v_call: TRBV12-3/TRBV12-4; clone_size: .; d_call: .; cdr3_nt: TGTGCCAGCAGCCGCAACTACGAGCAGTACTTC; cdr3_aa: CASSRNYEQYF
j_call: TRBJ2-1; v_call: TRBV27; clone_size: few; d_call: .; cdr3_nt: TGTGCCAGCCTCGGGACTTTACCCTACGAGCAGTTCTTC; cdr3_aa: CASLGTLPYEQFF
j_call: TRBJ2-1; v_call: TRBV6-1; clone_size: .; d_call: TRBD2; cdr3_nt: TGTGCCAGCAGTGGGAGGTCTATTGGACTAGCGGAACCCTACAATGAGCAGTTCTTC; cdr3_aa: CASSGRSIGLAEPYNEQFF
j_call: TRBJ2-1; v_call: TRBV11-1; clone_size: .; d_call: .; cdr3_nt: TGTGCCAGCAGTCCCCGGGATCAAGAGACCCAGTTCTTC; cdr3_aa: CASSPRDQETQFF
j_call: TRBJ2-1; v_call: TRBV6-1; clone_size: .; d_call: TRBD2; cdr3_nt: TGTGCCAGCAGCTTGGAGCGGGGGGAATACTACAATGAGCAGTTCTTC; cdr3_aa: CASSLERGEYYNEQFF
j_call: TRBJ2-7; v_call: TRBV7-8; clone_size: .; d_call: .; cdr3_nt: TGTGCCAGCAGCCCCCTTAGGGATTCCTACAATGAGCAGTACTTC; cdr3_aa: CASSPLRDSYNEQYF
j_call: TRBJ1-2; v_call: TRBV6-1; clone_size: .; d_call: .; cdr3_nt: TGTGCCAGCAGTAGCGGGGGGGGACGGGGAAACTATGGCTACACCTTC; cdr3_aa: CASSSGGGRGNYGYTF
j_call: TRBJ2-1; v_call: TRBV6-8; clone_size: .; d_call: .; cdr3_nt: TGTGCCAGCAGTACGAGACAGAGACCAAACAATGAGCAGTTCTTC; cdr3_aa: CASSTRQRPNNEQFF
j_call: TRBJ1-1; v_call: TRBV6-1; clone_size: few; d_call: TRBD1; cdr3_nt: TGTGCCAGCAGTCCTGGGACAGTGAACACTGAAGCTTTCTTT; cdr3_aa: CASSPGTVNTEAFF
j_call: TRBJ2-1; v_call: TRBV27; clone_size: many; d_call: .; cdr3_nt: TGTGCCAGCCGGGCGGGAGCAGGGGGGAAACCTTACAATGAGCAGTTCTTC; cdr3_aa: CASRAGAGGKPYNEQFF
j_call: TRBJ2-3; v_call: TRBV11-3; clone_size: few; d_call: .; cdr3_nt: TGTGCCAGCAGCAACAAGGTTATGAACGCGCAGTATTTT; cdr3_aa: CASSNKVMNAQYF
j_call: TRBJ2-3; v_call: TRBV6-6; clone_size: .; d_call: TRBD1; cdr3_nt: TGTGCCAGCACTAAGGGACAGAGCACAGATACGCAGTATTTT; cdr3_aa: CASTKGQSTDTQYF
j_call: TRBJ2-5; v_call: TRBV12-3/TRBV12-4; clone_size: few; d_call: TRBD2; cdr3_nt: TGTGCCAGCAGTTTGGGAGGGAACTCCTACAATGAGCAGTACTTC; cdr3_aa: CASSLGGNSYNEQYF
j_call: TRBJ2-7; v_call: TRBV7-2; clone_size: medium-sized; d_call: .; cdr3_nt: TGTGCCAGCAGCTTTAACGGGGGCTTTGAGCAGTACTTC; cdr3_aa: CASSFNGGFEQYF
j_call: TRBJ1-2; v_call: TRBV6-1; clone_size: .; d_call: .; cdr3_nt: TGTGCCAGCAGTGAAACACACTATGGCTACACCTTC; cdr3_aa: CASSETHYGYTF
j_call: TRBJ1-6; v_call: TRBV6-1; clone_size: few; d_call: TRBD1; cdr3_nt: TGTGCCAGCAGGGACAGGGGGAGTTCACCCCTCCACTTT; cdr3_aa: CASRDRGSSPLHF
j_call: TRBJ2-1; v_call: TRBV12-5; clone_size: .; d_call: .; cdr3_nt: TGTGCTAGTGGTTTGCCAAGGGGTTACAATGAGCAGTTCTTC; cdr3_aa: CASGLPRGYNEQFF
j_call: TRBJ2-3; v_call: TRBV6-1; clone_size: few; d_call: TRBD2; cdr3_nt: TGTGCCAGCAGGCGATGGGCTAGCGGGTTTAGCACAGATACGCAGTATTTT; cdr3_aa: CASRRWASGFSTDTQYF
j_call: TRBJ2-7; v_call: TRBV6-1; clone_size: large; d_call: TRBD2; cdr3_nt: TGTGCCAGCAGTGACCCGGGACTAGCGGGGACTTACTCCTACAATGAGCAGTACTTC; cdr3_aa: CASSDPGLAGTYSYNEQYF
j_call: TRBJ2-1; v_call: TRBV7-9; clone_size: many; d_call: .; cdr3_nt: TGTGCCAGCAGCTTCCCGGGTTACAGTACCTACGAGCAGTTCTTC; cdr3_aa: CASSFPGYSTYEQFF
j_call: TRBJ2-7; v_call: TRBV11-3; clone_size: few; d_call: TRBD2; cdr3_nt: TGTGCCAGCAGCTTAGGTACTAGCGGGAGCAATGAGCAGTACTTC; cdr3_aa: CASSLGTSGSNEQYF
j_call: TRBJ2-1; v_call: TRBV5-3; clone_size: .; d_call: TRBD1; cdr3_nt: TGTGCCAGCAGCTTGCGGACAGGACCTGATTACAATGAGCAGTTCTTC; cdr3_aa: CASSLRTGPDYNEQFF
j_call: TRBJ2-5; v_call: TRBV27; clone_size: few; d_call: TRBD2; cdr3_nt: TGTGCCAGCAGTCCCGCTCGGACTAGCGGGACTCTGTACTTC; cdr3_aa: CASSPARTSGTLYF
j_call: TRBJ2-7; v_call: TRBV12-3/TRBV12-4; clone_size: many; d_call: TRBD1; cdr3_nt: TGTGCCAGCAGTCCGACAGGGAGAATCTACGAGCAGTACTTC; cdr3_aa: CASSPTGRIYEQYF